This T cell receptor beta chain was identified during a study of Ad26.COV2.S vaccination and SARS-CoV-2 variants. Study summary: Ad26.COV2.S given intramuscularly, once or twice 56 days apart. Whole-study results and caveats: Total T cell responses may have been underestimated by the TCR breadth and depth analyses.

Treatment meaning: about 20 received Ad26.COV2.S at low or high dose, single or two shots; a few received placebo; per-sample allocation not given. Sample collection was performed on day 63 after the first vaccine or placebo injection. Cohort 1b enrolled adults aged 18-55 years in Boston. Comments on this clone: Its antigen is still unknown.

The trim removed 6 bases at V and 6 bases at J, leaving 14 bases unmatched. The CDR3 sequence is 16 residues long. Germline CDR1 and CDR2: SEHNR and FQNEAQ (reference sequence). Clones were sequenced by immunoSEQ multiplex PCR, and TCRdb holds only the in-frame ones, with some missing. The data contain about 350,000 clones, approximately 86% of them seen just once; the ten biggest clones take up over 8.5%. This sequence originates from a person aged 18-65 years who received the Ad26.COV2.S COVID-19 vaccine or a placebo. This chain joins TRBV7-9 and TRBJ2-7; the match to TRBD2 covers 10 bases. The material sequenced was peripheral blood, taken in a trial of Ad26.COV2.S vaccine versus placebo. This chain's CDR3 is CASSPTLAGGSGEQYF. CDR3 DNA: TGTGCCAGCAGTCCAACCTTAGCGGGAGGATCGGGCGAGCAGTACTTC.